This T cell receptor (beta chain) comes out of a study of blood T cell repertoires in COVID-19. Overall study: COVID-19 samples collected from the United States, Italy and Spain covered acute and convalescent phases. PBMCs, B-cell-depleted T cells, or T cells were the source of the cDNA or gDNA that made up the material.

Germline-derived CDR1 and CDR2 are SGDLS and YYNGEE. V lost 2 bases and J 0 bases, leaving 11 bases between the germline ends. The CDR3 totals 15 residues. Source study methods: The assay estimated nucleated cells by amplifying reference gene primers. Assay: immunoSEQ multiplex PCR; the TCRdb copy retains only in-frame clones and omits some. The V and J calls and clone size were taken over from that table, and D and trimming were inferred from the DNA. The sample includes roughly 200,000 clones, roughly 78% seen only once; the top ten take about 2.8%. This sequence was found in a woman aged 80 or older with active or convalescent COVID-19. Specimen: peripheral blood. J is TRBJ1-2 and V is TRBV9; the D gene is possibly TRBD1 (6 bases). The CDR3 here is CASSVGQSTNYGYTF. In DNA form, the CDR3 reads TGTGCCAGCAGCGTTGGACAGAGTACTAACTATGGCTACACCTTC.